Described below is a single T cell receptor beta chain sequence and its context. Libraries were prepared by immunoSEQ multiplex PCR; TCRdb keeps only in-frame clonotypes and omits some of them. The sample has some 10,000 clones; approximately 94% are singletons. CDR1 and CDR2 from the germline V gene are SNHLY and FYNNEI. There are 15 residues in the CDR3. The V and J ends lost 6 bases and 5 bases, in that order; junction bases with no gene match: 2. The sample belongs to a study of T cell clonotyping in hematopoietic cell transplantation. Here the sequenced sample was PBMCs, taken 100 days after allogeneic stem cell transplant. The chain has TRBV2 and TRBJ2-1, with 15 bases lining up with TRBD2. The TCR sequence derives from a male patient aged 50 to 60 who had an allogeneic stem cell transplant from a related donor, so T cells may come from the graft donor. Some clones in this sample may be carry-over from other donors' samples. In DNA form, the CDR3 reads TGTGCCAGCAGGGGACTAGCGGGGGGAAACAATGAGCAGTTCTTC. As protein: CASRGLAGGNNEQFF.